This paragraph covers one T cell receptor (beta chain) sequence. Antigen unknown. 60 Vbeta and 13 Jbeta primers were used in PCR. Repertoires were generated with immunoSEQ multiplex PCR, while TCRdb's copy carries only in-frame clones and drops some. The data contain 100,000 to 150,000 clones, less than 85% of them singletons. Germline assignment: CDR1 MNHEY and CDR2 SMNVEV (reference sequence). The V gene lost 4 bases and the J gene lost 8 bases, with 15 bases spanning the gap. This CDR3 has 14 amino acids. These data belong to a study of cytomegalovirus exposure and HLA in healthy donors. Study-wide results and caveats: Rare sequences made up most TCRs, while some public TCRs were found in many donors. When a later analysis compared HLA-associated TCR beta chains with equally common others, the HLA-associated chains turned out to be more clonally expanded and to have lower generation probabilities.

Sequences were obtained from PBMCs. The chain joins TRBV27 to TRBJ2-1; a possible D gene is TRBD1 (5 bases). The TCR originated in a woman aged 40 to 50 in good health and CMV-seropositive. Here the CDR3 reads CASSSNLQGDEQFF. The CDR3 DNA reads TGTGCCAGCAGTTCAAACCTCCAGGGTGATGAGCAGTTCTTC.